This TCR beta chain was found in a study of blood T cell repertoires in COVID-19. This CDR3 has 17 amino acids. Germline V gene lookup returns CDR1 LGHDT and CDR2 YNNKEL (reference sequence). J gave up 6 bases and V 3 bases, and 11 bases lay outside the gene matches. The protocol was immunoSEQ multiplex PCR, while the TCRdb copy is restricted to in-frame clones and leaves out a portion. The sample shows 150,000 or so clones, 80% to 95% of them seen only once. The source is a young man with COVID-19, enrolled during active disease. The sequenced material came from peripheral blood. The chain couples TRBV3-1 (or the pseudogene TRBV3-2) to TRBJ2-1; 10 positions match TRBD2. The CDR3 sequence is CASSHSRAGGLLNEQFF. The CDR3 DNA follows: TGTGCCAGCAGCCATTCCAGAGCGGGAGGGTTACTCAATGAGCAGTTCTTC.